Listed below are T cell receptor beta chains from one sample, sequenced in a study of cytomegalovirus exposure and HLA in healthy donors. Measured with immunoSEQ multiplex PCR; TCRdb has only the in-frame clones, and not every one. Of 110,000 to 150,000 clones listed, roughly 82% are singletons. The sequencing sample was made of PBMCs. The source of these receptors is a man aged 30 to 45 in good health and CMV-seronegative. The CDR3 runs from the conserved cysteine through the conserved F or W. D genes are given only for firm matches. Clone size appears in some rows only: once, few, many, or a class for an expanded clone.

>NA|TRBJ1-2|TRBD1|TRBV6-1
TGTGCCAGCAGTGCCTTCGGGACAGGGAACTATGGCTACACCTTC
CASSAFGTGNYGYTF
>NA|TRBJ2-7|NA|TRBV28
TGTGCCAGCAGTAAAGTGCGGGGTCCCTACGAGCAGTACTTC
CASSKVRGPYEQYF
>NA|TRBJ1-4|NA|TRBV20-1
TGCAGTGCTCCTTTCTTCGAAAAACTGTTTTTT
CSAPFFEKLFF
>few|TRBJ2-2|TRBD2|TRBV5-1
TGCGCCAGCAGCTTGGTGACTAGCGGGACCGGGGAGCTGTTTTTT
CASSLVTSGTGELFF
>NA|TRBJ1-1|TRBD1|TRBV28
TGTGCCAGCAACCTCAGGGGGGTAAGGAACACTGAAGCTTTCTTT
CASNLRGVRNTEAFF
>once|TRBJ1-1|TRBD1|TRBV7-6
TGTGCCAGCAGCTCCTCGGGGTTGGACAGGGGGCGCTTAATAATTGGGTACACTGAAGCTTTCTTT
CASSSSGLDRGRLIIGYTEAFF
>NA|TRBJ2-7|NA|TRBV4-1
TGCGCCAGCAGCCTGTCGACTCTTTCCTACGAGCAGTACTTC
CASSLSTLSYEQYF
>NA|TRBJ2-7|NA|TRBV6-5
TGTGCCAGCAGTTACTGGCGGGGACCCTACGAGCAGTACTTC
CASSYWRGPYEQYF
>NA|TRBJ2-4|TRBD1|TRBV2
TGTGCCAGCAGGCCGGGACAGAACGATCTAGCCAAAAACATTCAGTACTTC
CASRPGQNDLAKNIQYF
>NA|TRBJ1-1|TRBD1|TRBV29-1
TGCAGCGTCCTACAGGGGAGGAGCACTGAAGCTTTCTTT
CSVLQGRSTEAFF
>NA|TRBJ1-5|TRBD1|TRBV18
TGTGCCAGCTCCCCGGGACAGTATCAGCCCCAGCATTTT
CASSPGQYQPQHF
>NA|TRBJ2-7|NA|TRBV28
TGTGCCAGCAGTTCTCCTCTAGCGCGTAGCTCCTACGAGCAGTACTTC
CASSSPLARSSYEQYF
>few|TRBJ2-3|NA|TRBV5-1
TGCGCCAGCAGCTCCCCGCGGGATGGGGCAGATACGCAGTATTTT
CASSSPRDGADTQYF
>NA|TRBJ2-1|TRBD1|TRBV27
TGTGCCAGCAGCCAGTGGGTTACAGGGGGCGGTGAGCAGTTCTTC
CASSQWVTGGGEQFF
>NA|TRBJ1-1|NA|TRBV5-4
TGTGCCAGCAGCACGAAACAGGGGAACACTGAAGCTTTCTTT
CASSTKQGNTEAFF
>NA|TRBJ1-1|TRBD1|TRBV6-1
TGTGCCAGCAGGGCGGGACAGTTGGTCACTGAAGCTTTCTTT
CASRAGQLVTEAFF
>NA|TRBJ1-2|TRBD1|TRBV25-1
TGTGCCAGCAGTGAATGGGACAGCTATGGCTACACCTTC
CASSEWDSYGYTF
>few|TRBJ1-2|NA|TRBV2
TGTGCCAGCAGTGAATTCAGGGCCTCAGGCTATGGCTACACCTTC
CASSEFRASGYGYTF
>NA|TRBJ2-7|TRBD1|TRBV6-5
TGTGCCAGCAGTTCCCCGGGACAGGGGACCTACGAGCAGTACTTC
CASSSPGQGTYEQYF
>NA|TRBJ2-7|NA|TRBV7-2
TGTGCCAGCAGCCCGACATCAGCCTACGAGCAGTACTTC
CASSPTSAYEQYF
>NA|TRBJ2-2|TRBD2|TRBV30
TGTGCCTGGAGTGGGTTAGCGGGAGCAATAACCGGGGAGCTGTTTTTT
CAWSGLAGAITGELFF
>NA|TRBJ2-7|TRBD2|TRBV27
TGTGCCAGCTTGGGGACTAGCGGATACGAGCAGTACTTC
CASLGTSGYEQYF
>NA|TRBJ2-7|NA|TRBV5-1
TGCGCCAGCAGCCTTAACAGGGAGTCCTACGAGCAGTACTTC
CASSLNRESYEQYF
>NA|TRBJ2-2|TRBD2|TRBV19
TGTGCCAGTTTCCGTAGGCTGAGGGGAGGGATGGAACCGAACACCGGGGAGCTGTTTTTT
CASFRRLRGGMEPNTGELFF
>NA|TRBJ2-5|NA|TRBV5-1
TGCGCCAGCAGCTTGGGCACAGGGCGGGAGACCCAGTACTTC
CASSLGTGRETQYF
>NA|TRBJ1-6|TRBD1|TRBV30
TGTGCCTGGTCCCGGGACAGGGGACGCCTACTAAATTCACCCCTCCACTTT
CAWSRDRGRLLNSPLHF
>NA|TRBJ1-5|NA|TRBV7-6
TGTGCCAGCAGCCAACGGGATCAGCCCCAGCATTTT
CASSQRDQPQHF
>NA|TRBJ2-4|TRBD1|TRBV29-1
TGCAGCGTGAGGCCAGGGGGAGCCAAAAACATTCAGTACTTC
CSVRPGGAKNIQYF
>NA|TRBJ1-2|NA|TRBV29-1
TGCAGCGTCGAGTCGGCGGGCGGTGGCTACACCTTC
CSVESAGGGYTF
>NA|TRBJ1-1|TRBD1|TRBV5-5
TGTGCCAGCAGCTCTATGGACAGGGGGAATACTGAAGCTTTCTTT
CASSSMDRGNTEAFF
>NA|TRBJ1-2|NA|TRBV19
TGTGCCAGTAGCCCTTATACAGGGCAGAGCTATGGCTACACCTTC
CASSPYTGQSYGYTF
>NA|TRBJ2-1|NA|TRBV4-1
TGCGCCAGCACCCGCCAGGGTGGGCTGCCCTACAATGAGCAGTTCTTC
CASTRQGGLPYNEQFF
>NA|TRBJ2-1|TRBD2|TRBV10-3
TGTGCCATCAGTGAGACTAGCGGGTACAATGAGCAGTTCTTC
CAISETSGYNEQFF
>NA|TRBJ2-4|NA|TRBV18
TGTGCCAGCTCAATCGGAGGAGAAAACATTCAGTACTTC
CASSIGGENIQYF
>NA|TRBJ1-1|TRBD1|TRBV9
TGTGCCAGCAGCAAAGGACAGGGGCTTATGAACACTGAAGCTTTCTTT
CASSKGQGLMNTEAFF
>few|TRBJ2-4|NA|TRBV5-6
TGTGCCAGCAGCTTGGCTTCGGCAGGGAAAAACATTCAGTACTTC
CASSLASAGKNIQYF
>NA|TRBJ2-7|TRBD2|TRBV28
TGTGCCAGCAGTTTACCAGCGGGGCGGTGGTACGAGCAGTACTTC
CASSLPAGRWYEQYF
>few|TRBJ2-3|TRBD2|TRBV6-6
TGTGCCAGCAGTTACGGGCTAGCGGGAGTCCCCGATACGCAGTATTTT
CASSYGLAGVPDTQYF
>NA|TRBJ1-5|TRBD1|TRBV6-1
TGTGCCACCCTGGACAGGGTAGACCAGCCCCAGCATTTT
CATLDRVDQPQHF
>NA|TRBJ1-1|NA|TRBV19
TGTGCCAGTCTTTCGCAGACTTGGGCTTTCTTT
CASLSQTWAFF
>few|TRBJ2-1|TRBD2|TRBV19
TGTGCCAGTAGTATGCGGGAGAGGTACAATGAGCAGTTCTTC
CASSMRERYNEQFF